One sample yielded the 3 T cell receptor beta chains listed below, sequenced in a study of control samples from healthy donors and cancer patients. Data came from immunoSEQ multiplex PCR; TCRdb stores just in-frame clones and leaves some out. Of about 160,000 clones detected, less than 95% appear once; the ten largest clones hold about 14%. The sequenced sample consisted of PBMCs. These receptors all come from a man in his 60s with colorectal cancer.

This sequence joins TRBV27 and TRBJ2-3, with TRBD1 matching 7 bases. CDR1 MNHEY and CDR2 SMNVEV come from the germline V gene (reference sequence). CDR3 length: 16 amino acids. Trimming took 4 bases from V and 5 from J; bases not matched to a gene: 12. The CDR3 sequence is CASSSGQDLVGDTQYF. The CDR3 nucleotides read TGTGCCAGCAGTTCAGGACAGGATTTAGTTGGAGATACGCAGTATTTT.

This chain joins TRBV10-2 and TRBJ2-3, with D hard to call. This CDR3 region has 12 residues. Germline V lookup: CDR1 WSHSY, CDR2 SAAADI. V shed 2 bases and J shed 6 bases, with 6 bases lying between them. The CDR3 reads CASSELVDTQYF. CDR3 coding DNA: TGCGCCAGCAGTGAGCTGGTTGATACGCAGTATTTT.

The rearrangement links TRBV24-1 to TRBJ2-7; D may correspond to TRBD1 or TRBD2 (5 bases each). This CDR3 spans 15 amino acids. Per germline, CDR1 KGHDR and CDR2 SFDVKD. V shed 4 bases and J shed 7 bases, with 19 bases lying between them. CDR3 in amino acids: CATSDLRDGEGEQYF. CDR3 in DNA: TGTGCCACCAGTGACCTCCGGGACGGGGAAGGAGAGCAGTACTTC.